The text below deals with one T cell receptor beta chain. Time point: cycle 4 day 1 (C4D1), after 6 weeks of nivolumab. The patients all showed relapse after autologous stem cell transplantation, while their brentuximab vedotin exposure varied. Data came from immunoSEQ multiplex PCR; TCRdb stores just in-frame clones and leaves some out. The sample consists of some 110,000 clones, around 90% of them appearing once. The data were taken from a study of PD-1 blockade in classical Hodgkin lymphoma. This CDR3 comprises 14 residues. The junction had 5 bases not matched to a gene; V was cut back by 5 bases and J by 6 bases. Germline CDR1 and CDR2: SEHNR and FQNEAQ (reference sequence).

The material sequenced was peripheral blood mononuclear cells (PBMCs), taken before the fourth cycle of nivolumab. This chain connects TRBV7-9 to TRBJ2-2; 8 bases are shared with TRBD1. The TCR sequence derives from a human donor with classical Hodgkin lymphoma. CDR3 loop: CASSPTGDAGELFF. CDR3 in DNA: TGTGCCAGCAGCCCGACAGGGGACGCCGGGGAGCTGTTTTTT. Filled out from reference TRBV7-9 and TRBJ2-2, the complete variable domain reads DTGVSQNPRHKITKRGQNVTFRCDPISEHNRLYWYRQTLGQGPEFLTYFQNEAQLEKSRLLSDRFSAERPKGSFSTLEIQRTEQGDSAMYLCASSPTGDAGELFFGEGSRLTVL.